This T cell receptor beta chain is drawn from a study of blood T cell repertoires in COVID-19. Germline V gene data show CDR1 as LNHDA and CDR2 as SQIVND (reference sequence). CDR3 length equals 13 residues. V was pared by 3 bases and J by 1 base, with 7 bases between. As handled by the study authors: Using reference gene primer amplification, nucleated cell counts were estimated. Clones were sequenced by immunoSEQ multiplex PCR, and TCRdb holds only the in-frame ones, with some missing. The D gene and trimming were derived from the DNA, and the V and J assignments and clone size from that table. The sample has about 140,000 clones; about 86% are singletons.

The chain employs TRBV19 and TRBJ2-7, with D perhaps TRBD1 (5 bases). Material for sequencing was peripheral blood. This clonotype originated in a woman aged 55-70 years with acute or convalescent COVID-19. Here the CDR3 reads CASSIRESYEQYF. CDR3 nucleotides: TGTGCCAGTAGTATCAGGGAATCCTACGAGCAGTACTTC.